This is a list of T cell receptor beta chains from one sample in a study of T cell repertoires in cytomegalovirus infection. Each CDR3 protein is one row after TCRdb ran MiXCR on the reads. The data contain 230,000 or so distinct CDR3 sequences, around 40% of them singletons. These receptors have no known antigen. Specimen: CD8+ T cells from cultured PBMCs, collected from culture after CMV antigen stimulation. The receptor source for this set is a human donor in good health (CMV status not recorded). Some clones in this sample may be carry-over from other donors' samples. The CDR3 runs from the conserved cysteine through the conserved F or W. The order of the fields is CDR3 protein, J gene, V gene.

CASSYGTGKNEQFF | TRBJ2-1 | TRBV6-2/TRBV6-3
CASSIDRDRRSFF | TRBJ1-1 | TRBV19
CASSPSVGPMNTEAFF | TRBJ1-1 | TRBV7-3
CASSSLSGRADEQFF | TRBJ2-1 | TRBV7-6
CASSSEGRDEQYF | TRBJ2-7 | TRBV7-8
CATSDPLGQGTDTQYF | TRBJ2-3 | TRBV24-1
CSVEDQGQGATGYTF | TRBJ1-2 | TRBV29-1
CSVESPHSYEQYF | TRBJ2-7 | TRBV29-1
CASSKNTEAFF | TRBJ1-1 | TRBV27
CSVEDNGDRGVWDEQFF | TRBJ2-1 | TRBV29-1
CASSERQSRSNQPQHF | TRBJ1-5 | TRBV12-3/TRBV12-4
CANSGDAYEQYF | TRBJ2-7 | TRBV10-3
CASSFSTEYYGYTF | TRBJ1-2 | TRBV5-5
CASSLGTSGTGVHEQYF | TRBJ2-7 | TRBV13
CASSEAGGAGFF | TRBJ2-1 | TRBV7-6
CASSNGRRGDQPQHF | TRBJ1-5 | TRBV27
CASSEPLNPGTGISYEQYF | TRBJ2-7 | TRBV7-9
CAISESRGNQPQHF | TRBJ1-5 | TRBV10-3
CASPGTGGEQYF | TRBJ2-7 | TRBV2
CSARPLGGMNTEAFF | TRBJ1-1 | TRBV20-1
CASSSTVGEATQYF | TRBJ2-5 | TRBV27